This T cell receptor (beta chain) comes out of a study of cytomegalovirus exposure and HLA in healthy donors. For the study at large: Earlier work reported approximately 110 million unique TCR beta sequences from about 180 million T cells.

Looked up from germline, CDR1 is MDHEN and CDR2 is SYDVKM. V was pared by 6 bases and J by 11 bases, with 7 bases of the junction left unmatched. The CDR3 sequence is 12 residues long. The PCR was carried out with 60 Vbeta primers and 13 Jbeta primers. Repertoires were generated with immunoSEQ multiplex PCR, while TCRdb's copy carries only in-frame clones and drops some. The table lists just under 95,000 clones, 60% to 80% of them singletons. This chain connects TRBV28 to TRBJ1-1; TRBD1 agrees at 9 bases. What was sequenced was PBMCs. This sequence originates from a man aged 50-60 years in good health and CMV-seropositive. The CDR3, as DNA: TGTGCCAGCAGCTACAGGGGGCTGAGGGCTTTCTTT. This codes for CASSYRGLRAFF.